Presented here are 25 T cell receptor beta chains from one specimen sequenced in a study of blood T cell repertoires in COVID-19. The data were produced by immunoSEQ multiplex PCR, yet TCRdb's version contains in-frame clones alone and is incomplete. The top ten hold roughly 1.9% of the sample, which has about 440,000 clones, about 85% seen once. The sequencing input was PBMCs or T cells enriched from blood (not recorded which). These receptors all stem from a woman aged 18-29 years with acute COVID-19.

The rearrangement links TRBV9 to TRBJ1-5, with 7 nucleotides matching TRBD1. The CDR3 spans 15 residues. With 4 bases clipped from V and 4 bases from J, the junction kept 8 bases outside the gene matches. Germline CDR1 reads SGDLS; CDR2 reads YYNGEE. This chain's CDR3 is CASSSDRAWNQPQHF. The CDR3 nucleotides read TGTGCCAGCAGCTCTGACAGGGCATGGAATCAGCCCCAGCATTTT.

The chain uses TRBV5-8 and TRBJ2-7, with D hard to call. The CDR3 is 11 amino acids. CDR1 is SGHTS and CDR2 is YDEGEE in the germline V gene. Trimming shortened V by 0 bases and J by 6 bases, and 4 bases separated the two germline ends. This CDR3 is CASSLVSEQYF. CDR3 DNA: TGTGCCAGCAGCTTGGTCTCCGAGCAGTACTTC.

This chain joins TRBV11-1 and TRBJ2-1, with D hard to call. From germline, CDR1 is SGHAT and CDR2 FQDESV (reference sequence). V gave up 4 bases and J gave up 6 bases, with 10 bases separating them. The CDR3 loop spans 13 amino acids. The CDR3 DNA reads TGTGCCAGCAGCTCGGTGCAGGCCAATGAGCAGTTCTTC. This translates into CASSSVQANEQFF.

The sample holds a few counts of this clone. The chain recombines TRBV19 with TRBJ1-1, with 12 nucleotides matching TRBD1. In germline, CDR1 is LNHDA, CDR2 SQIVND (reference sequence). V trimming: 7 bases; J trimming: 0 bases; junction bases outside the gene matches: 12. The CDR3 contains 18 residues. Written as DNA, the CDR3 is TGTGCCAGTACGCTCGCCGGGACAGGGGGCGTAGTGAACACTGAAGCTTTCTTT. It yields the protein CASTLAGTGGVVNTEAFF.

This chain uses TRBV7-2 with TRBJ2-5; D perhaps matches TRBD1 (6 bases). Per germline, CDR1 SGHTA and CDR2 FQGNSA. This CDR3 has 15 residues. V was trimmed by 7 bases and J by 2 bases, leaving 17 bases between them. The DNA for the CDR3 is TGTGCCAGCAACAAATATTTAGGACAGCAAGAGACCCAGTACTTC. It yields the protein CASNKYLGQQETQYF.

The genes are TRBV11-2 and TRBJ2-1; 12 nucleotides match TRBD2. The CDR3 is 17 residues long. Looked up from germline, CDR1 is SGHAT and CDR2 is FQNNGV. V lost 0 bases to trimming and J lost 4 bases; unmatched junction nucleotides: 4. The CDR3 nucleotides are TGTGCCAGCAGCTTAGAACTAGCGGGAGGCCTATACAATGAGCAGTTCTTC. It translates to CASSLELAGGLYNEQFF.

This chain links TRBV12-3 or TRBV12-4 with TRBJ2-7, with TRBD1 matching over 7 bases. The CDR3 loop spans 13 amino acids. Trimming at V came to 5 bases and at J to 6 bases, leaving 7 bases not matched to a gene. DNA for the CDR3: TGTGCCAGCAGTCGGGACAGTCGGTTCGAGCAGTACTTC. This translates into CASSRDSRFEQYF.

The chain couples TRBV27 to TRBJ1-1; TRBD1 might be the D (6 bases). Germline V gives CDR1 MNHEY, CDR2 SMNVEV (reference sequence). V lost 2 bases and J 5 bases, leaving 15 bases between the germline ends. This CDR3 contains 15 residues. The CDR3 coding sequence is TGTGCCAGCAGTTTAGTTGGAGGGGGGGAAACTGAAGCTTTCTTT. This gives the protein CASSLVGGGETEAFF.

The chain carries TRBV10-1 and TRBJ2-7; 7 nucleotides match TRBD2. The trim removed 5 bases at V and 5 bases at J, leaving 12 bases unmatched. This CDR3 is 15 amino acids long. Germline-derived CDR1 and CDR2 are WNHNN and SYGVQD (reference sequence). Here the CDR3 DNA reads TGCGCCAGCAGTTACAATAGCAGCGGGAACAACGAGCAGTACTTC. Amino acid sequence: CASSYNSSGNNEQYF.

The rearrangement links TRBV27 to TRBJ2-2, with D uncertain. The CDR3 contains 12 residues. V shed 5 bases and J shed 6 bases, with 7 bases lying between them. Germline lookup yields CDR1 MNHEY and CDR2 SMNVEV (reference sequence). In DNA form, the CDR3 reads TGTGCCAGCAGTCCCTCCGCCGGGGAGCTGTTTTTT. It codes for CASSPSAGELFF.

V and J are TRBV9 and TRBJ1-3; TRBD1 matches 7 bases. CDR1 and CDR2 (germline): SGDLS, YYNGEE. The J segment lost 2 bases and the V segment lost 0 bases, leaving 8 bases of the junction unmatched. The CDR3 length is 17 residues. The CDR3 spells CASSVEGGRRTGNTIYF. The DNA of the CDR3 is TGTGCCAGCAGCGTAGAAGGGGGCAGACGGACTGGAAACACCATATATTTT.

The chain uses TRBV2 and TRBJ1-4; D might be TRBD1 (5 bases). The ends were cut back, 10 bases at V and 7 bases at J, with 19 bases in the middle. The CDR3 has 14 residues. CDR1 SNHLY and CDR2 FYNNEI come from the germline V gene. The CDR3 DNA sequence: TGTGCCATCAAGGGGTGGCAGGGTGGTGAAAAACTGTTTTTT. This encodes CAIKGWQGGEKLFF.

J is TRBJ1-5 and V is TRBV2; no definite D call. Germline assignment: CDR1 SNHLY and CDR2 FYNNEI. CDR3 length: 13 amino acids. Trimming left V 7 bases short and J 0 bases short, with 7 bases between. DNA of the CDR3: TGTGCCAGCAACGGTAATAGCAATCAGCCCCAGCATTTT. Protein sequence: CASNGNSNQPQHF.

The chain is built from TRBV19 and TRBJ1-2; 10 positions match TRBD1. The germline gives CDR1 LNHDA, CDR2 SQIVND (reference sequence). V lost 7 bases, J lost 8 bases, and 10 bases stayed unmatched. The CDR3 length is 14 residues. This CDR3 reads CASTQGQGIGGYTF. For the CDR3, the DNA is TGTGCCAGTACCCAGGGACAGGGGATAGGGGGCTACACCTTC.

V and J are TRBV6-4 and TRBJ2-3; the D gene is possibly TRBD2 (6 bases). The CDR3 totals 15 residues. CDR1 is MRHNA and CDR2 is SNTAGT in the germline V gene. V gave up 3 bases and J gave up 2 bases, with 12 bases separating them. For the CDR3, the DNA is TGTGCCAGCAGTGAACAAGGAGGGGCCACAGATACGCAGTATTTT. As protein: CASSEQGGATDTQYF.

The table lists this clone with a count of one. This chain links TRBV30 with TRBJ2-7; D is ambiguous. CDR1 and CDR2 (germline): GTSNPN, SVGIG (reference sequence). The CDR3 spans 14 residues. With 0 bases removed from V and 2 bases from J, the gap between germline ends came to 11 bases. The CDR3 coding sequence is TGTGCCTGGAGTGTGGGCCCTGGCCCCTACGAGCAGTACTTC. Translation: CAWSVGPGPYEQYF.

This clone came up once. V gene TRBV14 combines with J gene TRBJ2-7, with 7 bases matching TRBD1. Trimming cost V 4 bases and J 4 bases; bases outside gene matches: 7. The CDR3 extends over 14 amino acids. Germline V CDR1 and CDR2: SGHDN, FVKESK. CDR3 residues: CASSLEQGNYEQYF. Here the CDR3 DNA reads TGTGCCAGCAGCCTTGAACAGGGGAATTACGAGCAGTACTTC.

This CDR3 reads CATSRAQGRGEETQYF. CDR3 in DNA: TGTGCCACCAGCAGAGCCCAGGGAAGGGGTGAAGAGACCCAGTACTTC. The rearrangement uses TRBV15 and TRBJ2-5; D might be TRBD1 (5 bases). CDR1 is LNHNV, CDR2 YYDKDF, per germline (reference sequence). The V end lost 1 base, the J end lost 3 bases, and 15 bases lay between the germline ends. The length of the CDR3 is 16 residues. The full variable domain, completed using reference TRBV15 and TRBJ2-5, is DAMVIQNPRYQVTQFGKPVTLSCSQTLNHNVMYWYQQKSSQAPKLLFHYYDKDFNNEADTPDNFQSRRPNTSFCFLDIRSPGLGDTAMYLCATSRAQGRGEETQYFGPGTRLLVL.

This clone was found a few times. This CDR3 is CASSTGDTRYEQYF. CDR3 DNA: TGTGCCAGCAGCACCGGGGACACAAGATACGAGCAGTACTTC. The V gene is TRBV27, the J gene TRBJ2-7, with D tentatively TRBD1 (6 bases). Germline assignment: CDR1 MNHEY and CDR2 SMNVEV (reference sequence). The CDR3 length is 14 residues. With 6 bases removed from V and 4 bases from J, the gap between germline ends came to 16 bases.

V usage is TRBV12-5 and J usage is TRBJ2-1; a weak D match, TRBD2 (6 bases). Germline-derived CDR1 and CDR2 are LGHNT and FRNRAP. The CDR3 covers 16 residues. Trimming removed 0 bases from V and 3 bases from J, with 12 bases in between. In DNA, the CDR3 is TGTGCTAGTGGTTTGGTACTAGGCGGGGACTACAATGAGCAGTTCTTC. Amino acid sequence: CASGLVLGGDYNEQFF.

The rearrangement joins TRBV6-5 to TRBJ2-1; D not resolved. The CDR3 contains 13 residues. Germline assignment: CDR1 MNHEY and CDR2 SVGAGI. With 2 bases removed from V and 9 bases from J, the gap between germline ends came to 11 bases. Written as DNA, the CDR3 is TGTGCCAGCAGTTACCTTAGTGCAGGTGAGCAGTTCTTC. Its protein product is CASSYLSAGEQFF.

The CDR3 bases are TGTGCCAGCAGCGGCAGGGGGGCCACTGAAGCTTTCTTT. Translation gives CASSGRGATEAFF. This chain joins TRBV7-9 and TRBJ1-1; 7 bases align to TRBD1. Germline assignment: CDR1 SEHNR and CDR2 FQNEAQ (reference sequence). This CDR3 contains 13 residues. Trimming removed 5 bases from V and 4 bases from J; junction bases left unmatched: 4.

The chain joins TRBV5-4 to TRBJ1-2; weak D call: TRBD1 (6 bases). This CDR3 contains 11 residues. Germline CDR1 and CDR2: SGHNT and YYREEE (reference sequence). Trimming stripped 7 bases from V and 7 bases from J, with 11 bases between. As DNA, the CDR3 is TGTGCCAGCGAGGGGGAGGGTGGCTACACCTTC. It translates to CASEGEGGYTF.

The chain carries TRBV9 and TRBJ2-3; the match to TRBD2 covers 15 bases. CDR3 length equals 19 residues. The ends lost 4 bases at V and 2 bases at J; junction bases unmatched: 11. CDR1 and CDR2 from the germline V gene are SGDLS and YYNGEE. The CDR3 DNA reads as TGTGCCAGCAGCCCCCGTGTGGGACTAGCGGGGGGACCCACAGATACGCAGTATTTT. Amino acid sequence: CASSPRVGLAGGPTDTQYF.

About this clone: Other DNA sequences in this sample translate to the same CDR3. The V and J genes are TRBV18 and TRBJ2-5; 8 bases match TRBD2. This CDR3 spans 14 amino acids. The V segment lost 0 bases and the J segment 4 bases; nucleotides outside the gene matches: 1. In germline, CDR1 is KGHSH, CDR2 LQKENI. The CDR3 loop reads CASSPPGGGETQYF. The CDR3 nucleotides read TGTGCCAGCTCACCACCCGGGGGGGGAGAGACCCAGTACTTC.